This TCR beta chain was documented in a study of early T cells in non-severe SARS-CoV-2 infection. Study information: The input, bulk RNA from unsorted whole blood, was sequenced, and chains were unpaired. General observations from the study: The study's VDJdb matching favored anti-spike CD8 responses and missed private and CD4 specificities.

This clonotype turned up a few times. The antigen is unknown. Each single cDNA molecule received a unique molecular identifier. TCRdb re-called the 5' RACE reads with MiXCR, one entry per CDR3 protein. The profile shows 75,000 to 80,000 distinct CDR3 sequences, about 15% of them singletons. CDR1 and CDR2 from the germline V gene are SGHRS and YFSETQ. The CDR3 sequence is 14 residues long. J lost 2 bases, V lost 2 bases, and 2 bases had no gene match. The chain recombines TRBV5-1 with TRBJ2-7, with 9 bases aligning to TRBD1. The sequenced sample was whole blood. The sequence came from an adult who was a healthcare worker with PCR-confirmed SARS-CoV-2 infection or an uninfected control (not recorded which). For the CDR3, the DNA is TGCGCCAGCAGCTTCGGGACAGGGACCTACGAGCAGTACTTC. Its translation is CASSFGTGTYEQYF.